This T cell receptor (beta chain) was documented in a study of identifying expanded T cells in peripheral blood. This CDR3 has 11 residues. Between the trimmed V and J ends, which lost 9 bases and 7 bases, there was a span of 13 bases. Germline V CDR1 and CDR2: SNHLY, FYNNEI. Collection occurred without any documented infections or immune events in donors. On this clone: Antigen specificity is unknown.

The assay was immunoSEQ multiplex PCR, and TCRdb's table has in-frame clones only and misses some. The table has 100,000 to 150,000 clones, roughly 90% seen once. Study results and caveats: Variance in clone template counts between approximately two-week samples significantly increased with total template count across all healthy donors. Differentially abundant clones: about 1.3 between replicates, 16.4 at around 14 days, 19 at four.

Specimen: blood. The V call is TRBV2, the J call TRBJ2-7; possibly TRBD2 for D (5 bases). The source of this sequence is a person aged 18 to 69 in good health. CDR3 sequence (DNA): TGTGCCAGGGGAGAAACGGGGGAGCAGTACTTC. This codes for CARGETGEQYF.